This passage covers 3 T cell receptor beta chains from one sample sequenced in a study of cytomegalovirus exposure and HLA in healthy donors. The PCR ran on 60 Vbeta and 13 Jbeta primers. Repertoires were generated with immunoSEQ multiplex PCR, while TCRdb's copy carries only in-frame clones and drops some. There are 150,000 to 180,000 clones in the sample; about four fifths occur only once, and about 2.7% lies in the top ten. Sequencing input: PBMCs. The receptors originated from a man aged 18 to 30 in good health and CMV-seronegative.

J is TRBJ2-7 and V is TRBV2; 10 positions match TRBD1. Trimming at V came to 7 bases and at J to 5 bases, leaving 5 bases not matched to a gene. Germline V gene sequence: CDR1 SNHLY, CDR2 FYNNEI. This CDR3 has 13 amino acids. The CDR3 reads CASMTGQGNEQYF. In nucleotides, the CDR3 is TGTGCCAGCATGACGGGACAGGGGAACGAGCAGTACTTC.

This rearrangement joins TRBV27 to TRBJ2-7; 7 bases align to TRBD1. Germline CDR1 and CDR2: MNHEY and SMNVEV (reference sequence). Trimming removed 5 bases from V and 3 bases from J; junction bases left unmatched: 7. The CDR3 length is 14 residues. Here the CDR3 DNA reads TGTGCCAGCAGTCCTCTCCCAGGGGGCTACGAGCAGTACTTC. It specifies CASSPLPGGYEQYF.

V usage is TRBV4-1 and J usage is TRBJ2-7; D perhaps matches TRBD2 (5 bases). CDR1 and CDR2 from the germline V gene are MGHRA and YSYEKL. Deletions cut 3 bases from V and 5 bases from J, with 14 bases between. The CDR3 runs to 14 residues. The CDR3 bases are TGCGCCAGCAGCCACCCGGGGTGGCAGAACGAGCAGTACTTC. Translating it yields CASSHPGWQNEQYF.